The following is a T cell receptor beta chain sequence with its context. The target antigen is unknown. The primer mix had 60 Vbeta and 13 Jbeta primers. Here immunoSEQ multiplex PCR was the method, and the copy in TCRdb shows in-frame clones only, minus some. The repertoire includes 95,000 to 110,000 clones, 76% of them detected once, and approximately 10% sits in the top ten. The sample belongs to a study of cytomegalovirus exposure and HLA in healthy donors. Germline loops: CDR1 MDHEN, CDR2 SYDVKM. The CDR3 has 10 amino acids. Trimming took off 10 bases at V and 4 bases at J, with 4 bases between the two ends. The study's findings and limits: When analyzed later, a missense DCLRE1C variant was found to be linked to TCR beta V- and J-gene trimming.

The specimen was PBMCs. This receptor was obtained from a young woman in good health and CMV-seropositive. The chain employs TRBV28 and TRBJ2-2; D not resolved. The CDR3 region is CATSTGELFF. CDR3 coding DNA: TGTGCCACGAGCACCGGGGAGCTGTTTTTT.